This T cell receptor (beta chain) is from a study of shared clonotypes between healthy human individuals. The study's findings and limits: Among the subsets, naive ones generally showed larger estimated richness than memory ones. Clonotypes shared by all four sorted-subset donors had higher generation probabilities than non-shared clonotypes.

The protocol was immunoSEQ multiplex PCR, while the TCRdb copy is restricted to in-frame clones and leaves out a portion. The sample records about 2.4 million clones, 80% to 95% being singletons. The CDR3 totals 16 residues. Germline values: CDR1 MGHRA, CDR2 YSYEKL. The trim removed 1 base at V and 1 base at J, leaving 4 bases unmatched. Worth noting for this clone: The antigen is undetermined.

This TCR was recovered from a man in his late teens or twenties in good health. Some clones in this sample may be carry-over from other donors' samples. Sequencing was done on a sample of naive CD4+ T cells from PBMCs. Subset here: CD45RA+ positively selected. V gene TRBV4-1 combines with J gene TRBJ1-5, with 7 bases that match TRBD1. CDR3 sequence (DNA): TGCGCCAGCAGCCAAGGAAACAGGGGAAGCAATCAGCCCCAGCATTTT. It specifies CASSQGNRGSNQPQHF.